Shown below are 10 T cell receptor beta chains from a single sample sequenced in a study of blood T cell repertoires in COVID-19. Produced via immunoSEQ multiplex PCR; TCRdb's table is partial and in-frame only. The sample contains some 300,000 clones, around 90% of which appear only once. Sequences were obtained from peripheral blood. These receptors were taken from a man in his sixties or seventies with acute or convalescent COVID-19.

The V and J genes are TRBV6-5 and TRBJ1-2; a possible D gene is TRBD1 (5 bases). This CDR3 spans 14 amino acids. Germline loops: CDR1 MNHEY, CDR2 SVGAGI. The CDR3 protein is CATKGWAGRLGYTF. CDR3 nucleotides: TGTGCGACAAAAGGATGGGCAGGGAGGCTTGGCTACACCTTC.

V gene TRBV28 combines with J gene TRBJ1-2; TRBD1 aligns across 8 bases. Germline CDR1 reads MDHEN; CDR2 reads SYDVKM. The CDR3 runs 16 residues. V was clipped by 6 bases and J by 4 bases; unmatched bases: 13. The CDR3 spells CASSRRRDRYSYGYTF. The CDR3 DNA reads as TGTGCCAGCAGCCGGCGCCGGGACAGGTACTCCTATGGCTACACCTTC.

J is TRBJ2-2 and V is TRBV4-3, with 7 bases aligning to TRBD2. The CDR3 covers 16 residues. Germline V gene sequence: CDR1 LGHNA, CDR2 YSLEER. With V trimmed by 0 bases and J by 4 bases, 5 bases remained unmatched. The DNA for the CDR3 is TGCGCCAGCAGCCAAGACGATGGGAGGGCCACCGGGGAGCTGTTTTTT. Protein: CASSQDDGRATGELFF.

CDR3 amino acids: CASSLGYLAMTDTQYF. The CDR3 DNA reads as TGTGCCAGCAGCTTGGGATATCTAGCGATGACAGATACGCAGTATTTT. The chain employs TRBV5-6 and TRBJ2-3; D possibly corresponds to TRBD2 (6 bases). The CDR3 has 16 residues. Trimming removed 0 bases at V and 3 bases at J, with 14 bases between. From germline, CDR1 is SGHDT and CDR2 YYEEEE. Combining the CDR3 with reference TRBV5-6 and TRBJ2-3 gives the whole variable domain DAGVTQSPTHLIKTRGQQVTLRCSPKSGHDTVSWYQQALGQGPQFIFQYYEEEERQRGNFPDRFSGHQFPNYSSELNVNALLLGDSALYLCASSLGYLAMTDTQYFGPGTRLTVL.

The chain is built from TRBV18 and TRBJ1-6, with D uncertain. The CDR3 is 17 amino acids. Germline assignment: CDR1 KGHSH and CDR2 LQKENI. Trimming removed 1 base at V and 7 bases at J, with 17 bases between. CDR3 sequence: CASSPRRAPRENSPLHF. The CDR3 DNA sequence: TGTGCCAGCTCACCACGGCGGGCCCCGCGCGAAAATTCACCCCTCCACTTT.

This rearrangement joins TRBV29-1 to TRBJ2-1; 9 bases are shared with TRBD2. Looked up from germline, CDR1 is SQVTM and CDR2 is ANQGSEA. Unmatched junction bases numbered 2, after V lost 4 bases and J lost 1 base. The CDR3 consists of 14 residues. In DNA form, the CDR3 reads TGCAGCGTTGGCGGGAGGGTTTCCTACAATGAGCAGTTCTTC. Translating gives CSVGGRVSYNEQFF.

J is TRBJ2-3 and V is TRBV28, with D perhaps TRBD1 (6 bases). CDR3 length: 15 amino acids. Germline V lookup: CDR1 MDHEN, CDR2 SYDVKM. V was shortened by 3 bases and J by 0 bases, with 10 bases between the two germline ends. DNA for the CDR3: TGTGCCAGCAGTTTGCCAACAGGGAGCACAGATACGCAGTATTTT. Amino acids: CASSLPTGSTDTQYF.

At least ten counts were recorded for this clone. This chain joins TRBV9 and TRBJ2-5, with TRBD1 as a possible D gene (6 bases). Germline V lookup: CDR1 SGDLS, CDR2 YYNGEE. There are 15 residues in the CDR3. V lost 3 bases and J lost 5, with 17 bases in between. The CDR3 loop is CASSAQDSLWETQYF. CDR3 DNA sequence: TGTGCCAGCAGCGCCCAGGACAGCTTGTGGGAGACCCAGTACTTC.

This clone was detected many times. The V call is TRBV3-1 (or the pseudogene TRBV3-2), the J call TRBJ1-5; D remains unclear. From germline, CDR1 is LGHDT and CDR2 YNNKEL (reference sequence). Trimming pared 4 bases from V and 6 bases from J, leaving 13 bases between. The CDR3 has 14 amino acids. The CDR3 is CASSLGRLGQPQHF. The CDR3, as DNA: TGTGCCAGCAGCCTCGGCAGGCTGGGTCAGCCCCAGCATTTT.

The chain combines TRBV6-5 with TRBJ2-1, with 12 bases lining up with TRBD2. The CDR3 spans 15 residues. V lost 7 bases to trimming and J lost 2 bases; unmatched junction nucleotides: 3. CDR1 and CDR2 (germline): MNHEY, SVGAGI. CDR3 sequence reads: CASTLAGGPYNEQFF. The CDR3 coding sequence is TGTGCCAGCACCCTAGCGGGAGGGCCCTACAATGAGCAGTTCTTC.